This TCR beta chain was captured in a study of control samples from healthy donors and cancer patients. CDR1 MNHEY and CDR2 SVGAGI come from the germline V gene. V trimming: 0 bases; J trimming: 5 bases; junction bases outside the gene matches: 1. This CDR3 has 14 amino acids. This table comes from immunoSEQ multiplex PCR, and its TCRdb copy is limited to in-frame clones, with some not included. The table has tens of thousands of clones, about 89% seen once. The gene calls are TRBV6-5 and TRBJ2-1, with TRBD2 identical over 7 bases. This clonotype originated in a man in his fifties or sixties in good health. The material sequenced was blood. The CDR3 sequence: CASSYSGGNNEQFF. CDR3 bases: TGTGCCAGCAGTTACTCGGGGGGGAACAATGAGCAGTTCTTC.